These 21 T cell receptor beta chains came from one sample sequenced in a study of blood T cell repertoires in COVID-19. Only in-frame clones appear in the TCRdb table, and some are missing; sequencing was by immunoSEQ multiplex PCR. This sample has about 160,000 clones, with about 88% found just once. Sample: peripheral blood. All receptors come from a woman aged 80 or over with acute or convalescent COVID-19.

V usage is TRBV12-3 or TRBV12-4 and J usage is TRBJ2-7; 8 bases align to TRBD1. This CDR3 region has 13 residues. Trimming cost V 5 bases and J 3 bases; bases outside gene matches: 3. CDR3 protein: CASSADRGYEQYF. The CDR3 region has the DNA TGTGCCAGCAGTGCTGACAGGGGCTACGAGCAGTACTTC.

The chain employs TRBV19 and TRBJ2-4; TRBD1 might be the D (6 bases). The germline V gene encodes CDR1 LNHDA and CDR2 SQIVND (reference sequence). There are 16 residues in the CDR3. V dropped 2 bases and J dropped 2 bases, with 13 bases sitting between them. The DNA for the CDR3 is TGTGCCAGTAGTATATTGGACAGTGGGTCCAAAAACATTCAGTACTTC. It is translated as CASSILDSGSKNIQYF. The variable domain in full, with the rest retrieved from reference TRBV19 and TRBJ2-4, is DGGITQSPKYLFRKEGQNVTLSCEQNLNHDAMYWYRQDPGQGLRLIYYSQIVNDFQKGDIAEGYSVSREKKESFPLTVTSAQKNPTAFYLCASSILDSGSKNIQYFGAGTRLSVL.

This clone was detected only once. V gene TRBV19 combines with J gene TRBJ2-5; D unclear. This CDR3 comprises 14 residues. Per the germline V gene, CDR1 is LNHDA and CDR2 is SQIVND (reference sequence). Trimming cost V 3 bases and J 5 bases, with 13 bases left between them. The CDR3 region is CASSIPQTGETQYF. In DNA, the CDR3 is TGTGCCAGTAGTATTCCCCAAACCGGGGAGACCCAGTACTTC.

The CDR3 reads CASSETITGQGASGANVLTF. The CDR3 DNA reads as TGTGCCAGCAGTGAGACAATCACGGGACAGGGGGCCTCCGGGGCCAACGTCCTGACTTTC. The chain uses TRBV6-1 and TRBJ2-6; 12 positions agree with TRBD1. Germline V gives CDR1 MNHNS, CDR2 SASEGT. The CDR3 consists of 20 residues. The trim removed 3 bases at V and 4 bases at J, leaving 13 bases unmatched.

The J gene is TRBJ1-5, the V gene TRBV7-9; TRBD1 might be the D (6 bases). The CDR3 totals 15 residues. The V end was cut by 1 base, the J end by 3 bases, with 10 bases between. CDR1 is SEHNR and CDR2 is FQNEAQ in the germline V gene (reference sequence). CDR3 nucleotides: TGTGCCAGCAGCTTAGTAGGACAGAACAATCAGCCCCAGCATTTT. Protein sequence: CASSLVGQNNQPQHF.

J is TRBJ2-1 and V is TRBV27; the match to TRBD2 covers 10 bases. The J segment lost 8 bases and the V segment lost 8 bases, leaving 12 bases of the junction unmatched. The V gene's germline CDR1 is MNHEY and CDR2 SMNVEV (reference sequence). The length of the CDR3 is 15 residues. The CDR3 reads CASRLGSGRSHEQFF. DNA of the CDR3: TGTGCCAGCCGGTTGGGTAGCGGGAGGTCACATGAGCAGTTCTTC.

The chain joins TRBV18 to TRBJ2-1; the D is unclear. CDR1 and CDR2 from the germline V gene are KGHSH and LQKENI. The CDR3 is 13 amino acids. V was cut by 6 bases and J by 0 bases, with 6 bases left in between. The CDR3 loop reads CASSLSSYNEQFF. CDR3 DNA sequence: TGTGCCAGCTCCCTCTCCTCCTACAATGAGCAGTTCTTC.

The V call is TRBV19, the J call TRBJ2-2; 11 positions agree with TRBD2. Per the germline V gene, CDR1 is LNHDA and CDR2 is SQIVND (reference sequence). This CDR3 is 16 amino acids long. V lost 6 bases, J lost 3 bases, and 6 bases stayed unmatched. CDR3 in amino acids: CASSQTSGSYTGELFF. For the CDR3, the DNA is TGTGCCAGTAGCCAAACTAGCGGGAGTTACACCGGGGAGCTGTTTTTT. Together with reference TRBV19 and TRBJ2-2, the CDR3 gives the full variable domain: DGGITQSPKYLFRKEGQNVTLSCEQNLNHDAMYWYRQDPGQGLRLIYYSQIVNDFQKGDIAEGYSVSREKKESFPLTVTSAQKNPTAFYLCASSQTSGSYTGELFFGEGSRLTVL.

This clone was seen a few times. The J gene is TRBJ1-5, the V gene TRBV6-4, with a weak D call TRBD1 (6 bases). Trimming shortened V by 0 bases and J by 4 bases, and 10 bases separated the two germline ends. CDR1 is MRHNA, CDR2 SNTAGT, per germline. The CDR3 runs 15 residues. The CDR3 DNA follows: TGTGCCAGCAGTGACTCAACAGGGAAGAATCAGCCCCAGCATTTT. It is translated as CASSDSTGKNQPQHF.

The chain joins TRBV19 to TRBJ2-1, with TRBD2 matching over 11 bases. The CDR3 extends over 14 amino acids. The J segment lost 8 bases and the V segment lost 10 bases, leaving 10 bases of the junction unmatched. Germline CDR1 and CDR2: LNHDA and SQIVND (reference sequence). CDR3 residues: CATDPSGRRDEQFF. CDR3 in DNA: TGTGCCACCGATCCTAGCGGGAGGCGCGATGAGCAGTTCTTC.

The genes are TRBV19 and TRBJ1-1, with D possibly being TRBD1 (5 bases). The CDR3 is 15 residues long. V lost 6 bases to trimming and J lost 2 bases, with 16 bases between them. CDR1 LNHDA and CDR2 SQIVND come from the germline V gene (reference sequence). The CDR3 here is CASSLPGGGNTEAFF. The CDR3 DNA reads TGTGCCAGTAGCCTACCGGGCGGGGGAAACACTGAAGCTTTCTTT.

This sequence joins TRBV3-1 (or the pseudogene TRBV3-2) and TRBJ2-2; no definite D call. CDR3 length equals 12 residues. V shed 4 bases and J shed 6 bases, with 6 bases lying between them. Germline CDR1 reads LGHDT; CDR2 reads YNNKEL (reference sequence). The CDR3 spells CASSPIPGELFF. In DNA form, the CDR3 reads TGTGCCAGCAGCCCCATTCCCGGGGAGCTGTTTTTT.

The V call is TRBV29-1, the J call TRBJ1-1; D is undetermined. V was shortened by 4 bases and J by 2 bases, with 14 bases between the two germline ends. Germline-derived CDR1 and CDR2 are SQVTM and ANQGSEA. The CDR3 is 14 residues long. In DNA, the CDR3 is TGCAGCGTTGGCGGCTTTTACTCTAACACTGAAGCTTTCTTT. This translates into CSVGGFYSNTEAFF. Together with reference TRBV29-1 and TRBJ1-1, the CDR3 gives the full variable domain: SAVISQKPSRDICQRGTSLTIQCQVDSQVTMMFWYRQQPGQSLTLIATANQGSEATYESGFVIDKFPISRPNLTFSTLTVSNMSPEDSSIYLCSVGGFYSNTEAFFGQGTRLTVV.

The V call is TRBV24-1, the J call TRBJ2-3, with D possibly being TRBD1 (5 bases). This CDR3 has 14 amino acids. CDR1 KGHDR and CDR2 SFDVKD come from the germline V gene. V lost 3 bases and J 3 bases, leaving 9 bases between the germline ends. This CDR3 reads CATSDARATDTQYF. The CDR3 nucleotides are TGTGCCACCAGTGATGCCAGGGCGACAGATACGCAGTATTTT.

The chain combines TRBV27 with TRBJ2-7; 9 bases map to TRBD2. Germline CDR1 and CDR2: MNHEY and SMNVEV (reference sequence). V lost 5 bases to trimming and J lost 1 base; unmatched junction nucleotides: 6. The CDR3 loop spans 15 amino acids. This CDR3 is CASSRSGRLSYEQYF. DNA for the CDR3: TGTGCCAGCAGTAGAAGCGGGAGGCTTTCCTACGAGCAGTACTTC.

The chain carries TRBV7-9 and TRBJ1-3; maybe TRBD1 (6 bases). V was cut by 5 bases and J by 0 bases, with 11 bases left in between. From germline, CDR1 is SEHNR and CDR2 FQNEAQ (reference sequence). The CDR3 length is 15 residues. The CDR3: CASSTDRSSGNTIYF. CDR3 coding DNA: TGTGCCAGCAGCACAGACAGGAGCTCTGGAAACACCATATATTTT.

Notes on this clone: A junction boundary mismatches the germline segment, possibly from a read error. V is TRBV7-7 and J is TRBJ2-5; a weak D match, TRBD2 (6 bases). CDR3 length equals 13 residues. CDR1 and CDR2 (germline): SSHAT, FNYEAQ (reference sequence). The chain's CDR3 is CASSTDRGETQYF. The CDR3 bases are TGTGCTAGCAGCACGGACCGGGGGGAGACCCAGTACTTC.

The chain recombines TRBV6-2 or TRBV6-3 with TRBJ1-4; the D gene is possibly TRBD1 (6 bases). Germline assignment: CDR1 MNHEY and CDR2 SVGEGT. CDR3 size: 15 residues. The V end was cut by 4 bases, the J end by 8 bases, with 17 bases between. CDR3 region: CASSSGQPAEEKLFF. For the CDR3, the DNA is TGTGCCAGCAGTTCAGGACAGCCTGCGGAGGAAAAACTGTTTTTT.

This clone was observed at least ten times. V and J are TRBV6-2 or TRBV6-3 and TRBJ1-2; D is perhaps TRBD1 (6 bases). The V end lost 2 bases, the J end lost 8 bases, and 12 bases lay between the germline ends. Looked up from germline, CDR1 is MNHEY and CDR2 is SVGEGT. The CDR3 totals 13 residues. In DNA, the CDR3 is TGTGCCAGCAGTTACCCACAGGGTGGCGGCTACACCTTC. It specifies CASSYPQGGGYTF.

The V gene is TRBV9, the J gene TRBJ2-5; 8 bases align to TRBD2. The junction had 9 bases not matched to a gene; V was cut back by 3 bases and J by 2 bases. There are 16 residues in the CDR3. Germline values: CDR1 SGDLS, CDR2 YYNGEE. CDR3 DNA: TGTGCCAGCAGCGGTCCCGGGGGCGGGAGGCAAGAGACCCAGTACTTC. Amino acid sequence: CASSGPGGGRQETQYF. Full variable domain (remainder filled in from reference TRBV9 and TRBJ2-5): DSGVTQTPKHLITATGQRVTLRCSPRSGDLSVYWYQQSLDQGLQFLIQYYNGEERAKGNILERFSAQQFPDLHSELNLSSLELGDSALYFCASSGPGGGRQETQYFGPGTRLLVL.

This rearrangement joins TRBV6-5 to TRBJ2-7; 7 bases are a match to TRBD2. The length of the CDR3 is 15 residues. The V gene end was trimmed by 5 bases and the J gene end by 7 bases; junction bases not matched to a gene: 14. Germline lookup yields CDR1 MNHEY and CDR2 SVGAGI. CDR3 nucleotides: TGTGCCAGCAGTCCGGGGGGACTGGGCTTGGGAGAGCAGTACTTC. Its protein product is CASSPGGLGLGEQYF.